This entry lists 28 T cell receptor beta chains sequenced from one sample in a study of cytomegalovirus exposure and HLA in healthy donors. A multiplex PCR was run with 60 Vbeta primers and 13 Jbeta primers. The table came from immunoSEQ multiplex PCR; TCRdb's copy has only in-frame clones and leaves some out. Among around 200,000 clones listed, around 86% were seen once. Sequences were obtained from PBMCs. These receptors all come from a young woman in good health and CMV-seronegative.

This clone was recorded a few times. This chain uses TRBV5-4 with TRBJ2-7; D might be TRBD2 (6 bases). This CDR3 contains 15 residues. The V end lost 0 bases, the J end lost 4 bases, and 14 bases lay between the germline ends. Germline values: CDR1 SGHNT, CDR2 YYREEE (reference sequence). CDR3 DNA sequence: TGTGCCAGCAGCTTGGGTTCTAGCGTGTTGTACGAGCAGTACTTC. Its translation is CASSLGSSVLYEQYF.

The chain recombines TRBV27 with TRBJ1-2, with 10 bases that match TRBD1. The CDR3 runs to 12 residues. CDR1 is MNHEY and CDR2 is SMNVEV in the germline V gene (reference sequence). Losses at the gene ends were 5 bases for V and 7 bases for J; bases not matched to a gene: 1. CDR3 loop: CASSDRGLGYTF. The CDR3 DNA reads as TGTGCCAGCAGTGACAGGGGGCTTGGCTACACCTTC.

V and J are TRBV19 and TRBJ2-7, with 11 bases fitting TRBD1. The V and J ends lost 6 bases and 4 bases, in that order; junction bases with no gene match: 5. CDR3 length equals 14 residues. Germline values: CDR1 LNHDA, CDR2 SQIVND (reference sequence). CDR3 region: CASRGQGAGYEQYF. The DNA of the CDR3 is TGTGCCAGTAGAGGACAGGGGGCAGGGTACGAGCAGTACTTC.

The rearrangement links TRBV5-1 to TRBJ2-7; D remains unclear. V was shortened by 4 bases and J by 4 bases, with 6 bases between the two germline ends. This CDR3 has 11 residues. Germline V gene data show CDR1 as SGHRS and CDR2 as YFSETQ. CDR3 sequence (DNA): TGCGCCAGCAGCGGCCAGTACGAGCAGTACTTC. Protein product: CASSGQYEQYF.

The J gene is TRBJ2-7, the V gene TRBV27; 9 bases are a match to TRBD1. This CDR3 region has 16 residues. The V and J ends lost 5 bases and 5 bases, in that order; junction bases with no gene match: 13. Germline V gene data show CDR1 as MNHEY and CDR2 as SMNVEV (reference sequence). In DNA form, the CDR3 reads TGTGCCAGCAGTCTCCTCCCGGGACAGGGAGAGGACGAGCAGTACTTC. Protein product: CASSLLPGQGEDEQYF.

This clone has a single count. V usage is TRBV10-3 and J usage is TRBJ2-7, with 7 bases aligning to TRBD2. V shed 4 bases, J shed 3 bases, and the junction held 6 bases outside the gene matches. The CDR3 contains 14 residues. Germline CDR1 ENHRY, CDR2 SYGVKD. This CDR3 reads CAISVGGDGYEQYF. CDR3 DNA sequence: TGTGCCATCAGTGTTGGGGGGGATGGCTACGAGCAGTACTTC.

The CDR3 spells CASSEDLYGYTF. In DNA form, the CDR3 reads TGTGCCAGCAGTGAAGATCTATATGGCTACACCTTC. The chain carries TRBV2 and TRBJ1-2; D uncertain. The CDR3 contains 12 residues. The ends were cut back, 1 base at V and 5 bases at J, with 5 bases in the middle. Germline assignment: CDR1 SNHLY and CDR2 FYNNEI. The variable domain in full, completed from reference TRBV2 and TRBJ1-2, reads EPEVTQTPSHQVTQMGQEVILRCVPISNHLYFYWYRQILGQKVEFLVSFYNNEISEKSEIFDDQFSVERPDGSNFTLKIRSTKLEDSAMYFCASSEDLYGYTFGSGTRLTVV.

V is TRBV20-1 and J is TRBJ2-5; D perhaps matches TRBD1 (5 bases). Looked up from germline, CDR1 is DFQATT and CDR2 is SNEGSKA (reference sequence). Trimming cost V 4 bases and J 5 bases, with 8 bases left between them. The CDR3 extends over 11 amino acids. CDR3 in amino acids: CSAIKGETQYF. The CDR3 bases are TGCAGTGCTATTAAGGGGGAGACCCAGTACTTC.

About this clone itself: An end of the junction does not agree with germline; a read error may underlie this. The chain couples TRBV7-9 to TRBJ2-7, with 9 bases aligning to TRBD2. This CDR3 region has 13 residues. Germline CDR1 is SEHNR and CDR2 is FQNEAQ (reference sequence). CDR3 nucleotides: TGTGCCAGCAGCTTAGAAGAGCGGGGGGACAGAGACTTC. This encodes CASSLEERGDRDF.

V gene TRBV6-5 combines with J gene TRBJ1-2; D ambiguous. Trimming removed 2 bases from V and 5 bases from J, with 9 bases in between. Germline V gene lookup returns CDR1 MNHEY and CDR2 SVGAGI. The length of the CDR3 is 13 residues. CDR3 protein: CASSYAGRYGYTF. As DNA, the CDR3 is TGTGCCAGCAGTTACGCGGGGAGATATGGCTACACCTTC.

Only a few counts were recorded for this clone. The chain is built from TRBV30 and TRBJ1-1, with D perhaps TRBD1 (6 bases). Germline loops: CDR1 GTSNPN, CDR2 SVGIG (reference sequence). The CDR3 loop spans 14 amino acids. The ends were cut back, 2 bases at V and 1 base at J, with 11 bases in the middle. The CDR3 DNA sequence: TGTGCCTGGAGTTGGGGACAACCGAACACTGAAGCTTTCTTT. This codes for CAWSWGQPNTEAFF.

The genes are TRBV9 and TRBJ2-1; 12 positions agree with TRBD2. J lost 9 bases, V lost 0 bases, and 10 bases had no gene match. This CDR3 is built from 17 residues. Germline V lookup: CDR1 SGDLS, CDR2 YYNGEE. CDR3 sequence reads: CASSVVWASGRGSEQFF. CDR3 nucleotides: TGTGCCAGCAGCGTAGTCTGGGCTAGCGGGAGGGGGAGTGAGCAGTTCTTC.

V gene TRBV5-1 combines with J gene TRBJ2-7; D gene uncertain. Trimming removed 0 bases from V and 5 bases from J, with 6 bases in between. This CDR3 spans 12 amino acids. Germline loops: CDR1 SGHRS, CDR2 YFSETQ. CDR3 nucleotide sequence: TGCGCCAGCAGCTTGGTAGCCCACGAGCAGTACTTC. The encoded protein is CASSLVAHEQYF.

The rearrangement links TRBV5-6 to TRBJ1-3; no definite D call. Germline CDR1 and CDR2: SGHDT and YYEEEE. This CDR3 has 15 residues. Trimming cost V 2 bases and J 0 bases, with 9 bases left between them. CDR3 amino acids: CASSFGRSSGNTIYF. The CDR3, as DNA: TGTGCCAGCAGCTTCGGGAGAAGCTCTGGAAACACCATATATTTT.

J is TRBJ2-7 and V is TRBV7-9; D gene ambiguous. The CDR3 contains 14 residues. V was trimmed by 1 base and J by 2 bases, leaving 9 bases between them. CDR1 SEHNR and CDR2 FQNEAQ come from the germline V gene (reference sequence). The CDR3 DNA sequence: TGTGCCAGCAGCTTAGTTGGGCAGACCTACGAGCAGTACTTC. Translated: CASSLVGQTYEQYF.

This rearrangement joins TRBV5-1 to TRBJ1-2; 9 bases fit TRBD1. This CDR3 spans 15 amino acids. Germline V gene lookup returns CDR1 SGHRS and CDR2 YFSETQ. V lost 1 base, J lost 8 bases, and 9 bases stayed unmatched. The CDR3 bases are TGCGCCAGCAGCTTGCCGGGGACAGGGCGAGTGGGCTACACCTTC. It translates to CASSLPGTGRVGYTF.

This chain connects TRBV19 to TRBJ2-5; possibly TRBD1 for D (5 bases). The J call is in doubt because the DNA end fits TRBJ2-7 better. Germline CDR1 reads LNHDA; CDR2 reads SQIVND (reference sequence). CDR3 size: 13 residues. The CDR3 loop reads CASSPGLLNEQYF. The CDR3, as DNA: TGTGCCAGTAGTCCAGGGCTCTTGAACGAGCAGTACTTC.

The chain couples TRBV28 to TRBJ2-6, with 9 bases identical to TRBD1. This CDR3 has 19 amino acids. V lost 5 bases to trimming and J lost 0 bases; unmatched junction nucleotides: 11. Looked up from germline, CDR1 is MDHEN and CDR2 is SYDVKM. CDR3 DNA: TGTGCCAGCAGTGTCCACTCACAGGGGGCGTACTCTGGGGCCAACGTCCTGACTTTC. It specifies CASSVHSQGAYSGANVLTF. Drawing the rest from reference TRBV28 and TRBJ2-6, the complete variable domain is DVKVTQSSRYLVKRTGEKVFLECVQDMDHENMFWYRQDPGLGLRLIYFSYDVKMKEKGDIPEGYSVSREKKERFSLILESASTNQTSMYLCASSVHSQGAYSGANVLTFGAGSRLTVL.

The chain employs TRBV5-6 and TRBJ2-2; TRBD1 is a possible D gene (5 bases). Per the germline V gene, CDR1 is SGHDT and CDR2 is YYEEEE. The V end was cut by 5 bases, the J end by 5 bases, with 16 bases between. This CDR3 contains 15 residues. The CDR3 protein is CASRAESRETGELFF. CDR3 DNA sequence: TGTGCCAGCAGAGCCGAATCCAGGGAAACCGGGGAGCTGTTTTTT.

The chain is built from TRBV27 and TRBJ2-1; 10 bases fit TRBD1. The germline CDR1 and CDR2 sequences are MNHEY and SMNVEV (reference sequence). The CDR3 length is 17 residues. With V trimmed by 6 bases and J by 3 bases, 11 bases remained unmatched. The CDR3: CASRGDRGSQIYNEQFF. The CDR3 coding sequence is TGTGCCAGCAGAGGGGACAGGGGCAGCCAAATCTACAATGAGCAGTTCTTC.

V usage is TRBV28 and J usage is TRBJ1-2; D is perhaps TRBD1 (6 bases). This CDR3 has 15 amino acids. V gave up 5 bases and J gave up 0 bases, with 13 bases separating them. Germline loops: CDR1 MDHEN, CDR2 SYDVKM. CDR3 sequence (DNA): TGTGCCAGCAGTCCCCGGACAGTAGCTAACTATGGCTACACCTTC. It translates to CASSPRTVANYGYTF.

Only one count was recorded for this clone. This chain uses TRBV29-1 with TRBJ1-2, with TRBD1 identical over 8 bases. V dropped 5 bases and J dropped 7; count of bases not matched to a gene: 9. Germline assignment: CDR1 SQVTM and CDR2 ANQGSEA. The CDR3 has 13 residues. CDR3 region: CSVTGGSLSGYTF. In nucleotides, the CDR3 is TGCAGCGTTACAGGGGGTAGCCTCTCTGGCTACACCTTC.

The V gene is TRBV6-5, the J gene TRBJ1-3; perhaps TRBD1 as D (6 bases). Germline assignment: CDR1 MNHEY and CDR2 SVGAGI. The CDR3 extends over 14 amino acids. Trimming took 6 bases from V and 1 from J, leaving 10 bases between them. The CDR3 reads CASSLQGSGNTIYF. CDR3 DNA: TGTGCCAGCAGCTTACAGGGTTCTGGAAACACCATATATTTT.

This clone was seen a single time. This chain links TRBV6-5 with TRBJ2-4, with D perhaps matching TRBD1 (5 bases). The CDR3 loop spans 11 amino acids. Between the trimmed V and J ends, which lost 5 bases and 10 bases, there was a span of 9 bases. Germline CDR1 MNHEY, CDR2 SVGAGI. DNA of the CDR3: TGTGCCAGCAGTCGTCAGGGTATTCAGTACTTC. This translates into CASSRQGIQYF.

This clone was picked up one time. The chain combines TRBV29-1 with TRBJ2-7, with a weak D call TRBD1 (7 bases). Trimming took 6 bases from V and 2 from J, leaving 20 bases between them. The CDR3 covers 15 residues. Germline V gene data show CDR1 as SQVTM and CDR2 as ANQGSEA. The CDR3 is CSVPGGGAGAYEQYF. The CDR3 DNA reads as TGCAGCGTACCTGGAGGGGGCGCCGGTGCCTACGAGCAGTACTTC.

The chain links TRBV6-5 to TRBJ1-6; D gene uncertain. The CDR3 length is 15 residues. CDR1 MNHEY and CDR2 SVGAGI come from the germline V gene. V was pared by 5 bases and J by 0 bases, with 8 bases between. CDR3 DNA sequence: TGTGCCAGCAGTACAGAAAGCTCCTATAATTCACCCCTCCACTTT. Its translation: CASSTESSYNSPLHF.

V gene TRBV2 combines with J gene TRBJ1-1, with D possibly matching TRBD1 (6 bases). The CDR3 covers 15 residues. The germline V and J ends were trimmed by 6 bases and 4 bases, with 18 bases remaining between them. Germline V gives CDR1 SNHLY, CDR2 FYNNEI. Here the CDR3 DNA reads TGTGCCAGCAGCCTACAGGGTTTTGTCGGCACTGAAGCTTTCTTT. Its protein product is CASSLQGFVGTEAFF.

The gene calls are TRBV6-5 and TRBJ2-7, with a tentative D call TRBD1 (6 bases). CDR1 and CDR2 (germline): MNHEY, SVGAGI. V shed 5 bases and J shed 6 bases, with 11 bases lying between them. This CDR3 is built from 12 residues. The CDR3 DNA follows: TGTGCCAGCAGTCTCTCAGGGGCCGAGCAGTACTTC. Its protein product is CASSLSGAEQYF.